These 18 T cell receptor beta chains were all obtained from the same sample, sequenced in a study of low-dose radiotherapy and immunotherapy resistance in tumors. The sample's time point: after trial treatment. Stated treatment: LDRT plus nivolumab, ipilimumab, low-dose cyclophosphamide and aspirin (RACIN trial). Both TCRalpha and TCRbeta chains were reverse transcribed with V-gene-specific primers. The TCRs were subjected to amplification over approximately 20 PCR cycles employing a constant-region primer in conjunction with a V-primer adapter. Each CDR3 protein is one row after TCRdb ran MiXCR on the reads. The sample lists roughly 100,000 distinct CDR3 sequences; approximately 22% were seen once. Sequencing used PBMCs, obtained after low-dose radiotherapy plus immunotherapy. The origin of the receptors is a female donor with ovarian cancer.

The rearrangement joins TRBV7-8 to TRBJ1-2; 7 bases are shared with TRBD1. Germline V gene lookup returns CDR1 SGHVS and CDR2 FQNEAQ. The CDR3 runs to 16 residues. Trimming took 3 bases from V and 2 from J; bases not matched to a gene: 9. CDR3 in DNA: TGTGCCAGCAGCTTCCGAGGGGGGACAGACAACTATGGCTACACCTTC. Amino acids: CASSFRGGTDNYGYTF.

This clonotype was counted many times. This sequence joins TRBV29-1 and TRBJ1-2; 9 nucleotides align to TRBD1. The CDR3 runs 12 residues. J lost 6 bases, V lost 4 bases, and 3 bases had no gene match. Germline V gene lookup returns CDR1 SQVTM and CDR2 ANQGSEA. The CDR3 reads CSVGGQGHGYTF. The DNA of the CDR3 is TGCAGCGTTGGGGGACAGGGACATGGCTACACCTTC. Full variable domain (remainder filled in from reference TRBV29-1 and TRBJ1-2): SAVISQKPSRDICQRGTSLTIQCQVDSQVTMMFWYRQQPGQSLTLIATANQGSEATYESGFVIDKFPISRPNLTFSTLTVSNMSPEDSSIYLCSVGGQGHGYTFGSGTRLTVV.

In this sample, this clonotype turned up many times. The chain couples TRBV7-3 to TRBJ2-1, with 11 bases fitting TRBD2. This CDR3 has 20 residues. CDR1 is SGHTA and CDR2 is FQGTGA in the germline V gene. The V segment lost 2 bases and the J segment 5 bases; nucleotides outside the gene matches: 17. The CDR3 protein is CASSLHPRASGRLFDNEQFF. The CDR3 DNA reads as TGTGCCAGCAGCTTACACCCCCGGGCTAGCGGGAGGTTGTTCGACAATGAGCAGTTCTTC.

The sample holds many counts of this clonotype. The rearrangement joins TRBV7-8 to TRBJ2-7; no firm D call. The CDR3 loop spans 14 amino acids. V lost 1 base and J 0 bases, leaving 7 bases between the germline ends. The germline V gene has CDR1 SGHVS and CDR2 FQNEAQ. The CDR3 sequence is CASSLVRSSYEQYF. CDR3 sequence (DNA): TGTGCCAGCAGCTTAGTCCGGAGCTCCTACGAGCAGTACTTC.

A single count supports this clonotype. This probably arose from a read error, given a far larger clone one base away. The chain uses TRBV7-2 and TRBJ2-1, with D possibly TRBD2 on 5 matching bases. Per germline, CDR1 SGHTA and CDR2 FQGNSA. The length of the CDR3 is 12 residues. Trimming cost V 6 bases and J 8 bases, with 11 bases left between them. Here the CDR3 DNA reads TGTGCCAGCAGTGAGTCCGGGGATGAGCAGTTCTTC. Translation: CASSESGDEQFF.

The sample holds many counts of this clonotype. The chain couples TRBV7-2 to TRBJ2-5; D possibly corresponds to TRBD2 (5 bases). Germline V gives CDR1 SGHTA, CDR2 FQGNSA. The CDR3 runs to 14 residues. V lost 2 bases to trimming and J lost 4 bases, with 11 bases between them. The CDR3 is CASSLISGVETQYF. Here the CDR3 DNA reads TGTGCCAGCAGCTTAATTTCCGGGGTAGAGACCCAGTACTTC. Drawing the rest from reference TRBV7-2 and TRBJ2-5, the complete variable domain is GAGVSQSPSNKVTEKGKDVELRCDPISGHTALYWYRQSLGQGLEFLIYFQGNSAPDKSGLPSDRFSAERTGGSVSTLTIQRTQQEDSAVYLCASSLISGVETQYFGPGTRLLVL.

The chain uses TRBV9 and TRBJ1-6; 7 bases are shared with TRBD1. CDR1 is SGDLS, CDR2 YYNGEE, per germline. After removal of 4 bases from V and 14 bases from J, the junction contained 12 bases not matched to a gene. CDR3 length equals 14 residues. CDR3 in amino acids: CASSYTGEMSSLHF. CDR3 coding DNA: TGTGCCAGCAGCTACACAGGGGAGATGTCATCCCTCCACTTT.

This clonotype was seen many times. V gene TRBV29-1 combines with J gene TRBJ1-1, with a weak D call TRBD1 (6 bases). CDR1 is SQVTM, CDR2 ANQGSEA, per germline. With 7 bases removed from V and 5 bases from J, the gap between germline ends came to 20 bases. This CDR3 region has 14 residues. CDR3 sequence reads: CSAVGTGRWTEAFF. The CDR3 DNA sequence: TGCAGCGCTGTCGGCACAGGGAGATGGACTGAAGCTTTCTTT.

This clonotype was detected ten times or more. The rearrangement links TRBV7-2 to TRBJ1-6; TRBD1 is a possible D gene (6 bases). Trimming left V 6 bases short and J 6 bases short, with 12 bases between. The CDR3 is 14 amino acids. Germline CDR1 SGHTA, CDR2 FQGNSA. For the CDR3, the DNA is TGTGCCAGCAGTTCTACAGGGAGTAATTCACCCCTCCACTTT. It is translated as CASSSTGSNSPLHF.

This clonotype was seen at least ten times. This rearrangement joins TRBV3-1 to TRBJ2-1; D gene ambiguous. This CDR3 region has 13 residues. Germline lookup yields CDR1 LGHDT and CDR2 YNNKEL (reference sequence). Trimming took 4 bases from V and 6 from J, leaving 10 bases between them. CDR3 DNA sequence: TGTGCCAGCAGCCTCAGCGCATCCAATGAGCAGTTCTTC. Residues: CASSLSASNEQFF.

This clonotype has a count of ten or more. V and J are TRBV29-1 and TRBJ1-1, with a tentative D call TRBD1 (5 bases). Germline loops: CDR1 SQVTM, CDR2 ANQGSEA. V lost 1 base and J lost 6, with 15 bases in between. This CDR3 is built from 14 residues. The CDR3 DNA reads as TGCAGCGTTGAAGGACGGGGGTATTTCGCTGAAGCTTTCTTT. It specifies CSVEGRGYFAEAFF.

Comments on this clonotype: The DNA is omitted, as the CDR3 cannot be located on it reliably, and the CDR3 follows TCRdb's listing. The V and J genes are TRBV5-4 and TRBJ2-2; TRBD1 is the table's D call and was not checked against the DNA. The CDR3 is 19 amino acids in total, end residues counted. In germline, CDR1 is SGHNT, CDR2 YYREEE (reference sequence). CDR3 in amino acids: CASSLGQGERRGTGELFFF.

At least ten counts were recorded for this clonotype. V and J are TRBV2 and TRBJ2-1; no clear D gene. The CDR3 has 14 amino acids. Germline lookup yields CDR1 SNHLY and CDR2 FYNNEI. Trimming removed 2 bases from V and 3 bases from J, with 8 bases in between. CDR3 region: CASSEFAVYNEQFF. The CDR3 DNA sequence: TGTGCCAGCAGTGAATTTGCGGTCTACAATGAGCAGTTCTTC.

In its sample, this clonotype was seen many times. CDR3 loop: CASSQADRGQETQYF. CDR3 in DNA: TGTGCCAGCAGCCAAGCGGACAGGGGCCAAGAGACCCAGTACTTC. The chain has TRBV4-2 and TRBJ2-5; 9 bases are shared with TRBD1. Germline V CDR1 and CDR2: LGHNA, YNFKEQ. The CDR3 is made up of 15 amino acids. V was pared by 1 base and J by 1 base, with 1 base of the junction left unmatched.

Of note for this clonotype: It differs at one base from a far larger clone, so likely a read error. The CDR3 nucleotides read TGCGCCAGCAGCTTCGACGGGTACGAGCAGTTCTTC. As protein: CASSFDGYEQFF. This sequence joins TRBV5-1 and TRBJ2-1; D uncertain. Trimming shortened V by 2 bases and J by 10 bases, and 10 bases separated the two germline ends. Germline V lookup: CDR1 SGHRS, CDR2 YFSETQ. The CDR3 is made up of 12 amino acids. The variable domain in full, with the rest retrieved from reference TRBV5-1 and TRBJ2-1, is KAGVTQTPRYLIKTRGQQVTLSCSPISGHRSVSWYQQTPGQGLQFLFEYFSETQRNKGNFPGRFSGRQFSNSRSEMNVSTLELGDSALYLCASSFDGYEQFFGPGTRLTVL.

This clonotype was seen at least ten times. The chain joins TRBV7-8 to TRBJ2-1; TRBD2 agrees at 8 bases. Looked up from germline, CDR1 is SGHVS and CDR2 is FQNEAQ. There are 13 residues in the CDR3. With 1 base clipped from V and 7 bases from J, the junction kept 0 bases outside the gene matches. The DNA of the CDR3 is TGTGCCAGCAGCTTAGAGCGGGGGAATGAGCAGTTCTTC. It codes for CASSLERGNEQFF.

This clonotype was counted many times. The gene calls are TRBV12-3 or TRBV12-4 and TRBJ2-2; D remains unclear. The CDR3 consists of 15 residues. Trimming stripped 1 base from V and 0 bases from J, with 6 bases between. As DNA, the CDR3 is TGTGCCAGCAGTTTAGGTGGGGCGAACACCGGGGAGCTGTTTTTT. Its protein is CASSLGGANTGELFF.

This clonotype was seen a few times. CDR3 DNA: TGTGCCATCAGTGAGACTCTAGCGGGAAAACAGTTCTTC. Translated: CAISETLAGKQFF. This sequence joins TRBV10-3 and TRBJ2-1, with 9 bases aligning to TRBD2. With V trimmed by 2 bases and J by 13 bases, 6 bases remained unmatched. The CDR3 runs 13 residues. Germline V gene sequence: CDR1 ENHRY, CDR2 SYGVKD.